These 31 T cell receptor beta chains were all obtained from the same sample, sequenced in a study of beta chain features in type 1 diabetes. Every bit of the isolated RNA underwent reverse transcription, so sequencing read expressed TCRB transcripts. TCRdb keeps only in-frame clones here, not all; method: immunoSEQ multiplex PCR. The data contain 450,000 to 550,000 clones, about 32% of them seen just once; the ten biggest clones take up almost 0.065%. Sequencing was done on a sample of naive CD4+ T cells from blood. Receptor source: a man aged 18 to 29 in good health.

The chain is built from TRBV4-2 and TRBJ2-7; the D is unclear. The ends were cut back, 0 bases at V and 0 bases at J, with 12 bases in the middle. Germline V gene data show CDR1 as LGHNA and CDR2 as YNFKEQ. The CDR3 length is 16 residues. CDR3: CASSQEWRISSYEQYF. The CDR3 region has the DNA TGTGCCAGCAGCCAAGAGTGGCGTATCAGCTCCTACGAGCAGTACTTC.

This clone was observed a few times. The gene calls are TRBV7-8 and TRBJ2-3; tentative D call: TRBD2 (7 bases). V gave up 1 base and J gave up 3 bases, with 14 bases separating them. The CDR3 consists of 16 residues. Germline lookup yields CDR1 SGHVS and CDR2 FQNEAQ. CDR3 loop: CASSLVLRGGTDTQYF. DNA for the CDR3: TGTGCCAGCAGCTTAGTGCTCAGGGGAGGGACAGATACGCAGTATTTT.

Points on this clone: The sample holds other DNA sequences that translate to the same CDR3. The J gene is TRBJ2-1, the V gene TRBV2; the D gene is possibly TRBD1 (5 bases). The CDR3 is 13 amino acids. Germline V CDR1 and CDR2: SNHLY, FYNNEI. V was trimmed by 4 bases and J by 4 bases, leaving 8 bases between them. CDR3 nucleotides: TGTGCCAGCAGTGTGGCAGGGTACAATGAGCAGTTCTTC. It yields the protein CASSVAGYNEQFF.

The genes are TRBV7-2 and TRBJ2-7; D not resolved. With 1 base removed from V and 7 bases from J, the gap between germline ends came to 11 bases. The CDR3 sequence is 13 residues long. CDR1 is SGHTA, CDR2 FQGNSA, per germline. The chain's CDR3 is CASSLGRPSEQYF. CDR3 bases: TGTGCCAGCAGCTTAGGACGGCCCTCGGAGCAGTACTTC.

The chain recombines TRBV30 with TRBJ1-4; no clear D. The V gene lost 5 bases and the J gene lost 4 bases, with 8 bases spanning the gap. Germline V gene data show CDR1 as GTSNPN and CDR2 as SVGIG (reference sequence). The CDR3 length is 12 residues. CDR3 nucleotides: TGTGCCTGGTCTAAGGTTAATGAAAAACTGTTTTTT. It encodes CAWSKVNEKLFF.

The gene calls are TRBV27 and TRBJ2-7; 7 bases align to TRBD2. Germline V gives CDR1 MNHEY, CDR2 SMNVEV (reference sequence). The CDR3 is 13 amino acids. Trimming took 6 bases from V and 3 from J; bases not matched to a gene: 5. This CDR3 is CASSSGNNYEQYF. The DNA of the CDR3 is TGTGCCAGCAGCAGCGGGAACAACTACGAGCAGTACTTC.

This clone showed up just a few times. The gene calls are TRBV30 and TRBJ1-4; TRBD1 matches at 8 bases. The CDR3 consists of 15 residues. The germline CDR1 and CDR2 sequences are GTSNPN and SVGIG (reference sequence). Trimming cost V 3 bases and J 5 bases; bases outside gene matches: 8. DNA for the CDR3: TGTGCCTGGAGGCAACCCGGGACAGGAAATGAAAAACTGTTTTTT. Residues: CAWRQPGTGNEKLFF.

The gene calls are TRBV19 and TRBJ2-7; 11 bases fit TRBD1. The CDR3 spans 16 residues. Germline V gene sequence: CDR1 LNHDA, CDR2 SQIVND (reference sequence). V was pared by 4 bases and J by 3 bases, with 8 bases of the junction left unmatched. CDR3 amino acids: CASSSPRDRGGYEQYF. As DNA, the CDR3 is TGTGCCAGTAGTAGCCCCCGGGACAGGGGGGGCTACGAGCAGTACTTC.

The J gene is TRBJ2-2, the V gene TRBV6-5; D remains unclear. The CDR3 loop spans 12 amino acids. The V end lost 7 bases, the J end lost 6 bases, and 9 bases lay between the germline ends. Germline-derived CDR1 and CDR2 are MNHEY and SVGAGI. The DNA for the CDR3 is TGTGCCAGCACCGATTTTCCCGGGGAGCTGTTTTTT. Its translation: CASTDFPGELFF.

This clone has a single count. J is TRBJ1-1 and V is TRBV18, with no clear D. The CDR3 runs to 13 residues. The V and J ends lost 4 bases and 0 bases respectively, with 6 bases between them. Germline V gene sequence: CDR1 KGHSH, CDR2 LQKENI. For the CDR3, the DNA is TGTGCCAGCTCACTCGACTTGAACACTGAAGCTTTCTTT. This sequence encodes CASSLDLNTEAFF.

This chain links TRBV25-1 with TRBJ2-1; D is uncertain. The CDR3 has 12 amino acids. The V gene lost 2 bases and the J gene lost 4 bases, with 3 bases spanning the gap. In germline, CDR1 is MGHDK, CDR2 SYGVNS. CDR3 region: CASSEIYNEQFF. The DNA of the CDR3 is TGTGCCAGCAGTGAAATATACAATGAGCAGTTCTTC.

The chain joins TRBV28 to TRBJ2-7, with TRBD1 matching 9 bases. The ends lost 6 bases at V and 3 bases at J; junction bases unmatched: 12. Germline CDR1 is MDHEN and CDR2 is SYDVKM. This CDR3 is built from 16 residues. CDR3 in amino acids: CASRETGTGNIYEQYF. The CDR3 bases are TGTGCCAGCAGGGAGACCGGGACAGGGAATATCTACGAGCAGTACTTC.

The chain combines TRBV29-1 with TRBJ2-3, with TRBD2 identical over 10 bases. The CDR3 is 14 residues long. Trimming cost V 6 bases and J 4 bases; bases outside gene matches: 7. In germline, CDR1 is SQVTM, CDR2 ANQGSEA. The CDR3 is CSVPSGSLSDTQYF. The CDR3 DNA is TGCAGCGTCCCTAGCGGGAGTCTTTCAGATACGCAGTATTTT.

The J gene is TRBJ2-5, the V gene TRBV15; D may be TRBD2 (5 bases). CDR3 length equals 15 residues. Germline V gene sequence: CDR1 LNHNV, CDR2 YYDKDF (reference sequence). The V end was cut by 0 bases, the J end by 5 bases, with 13 bases between. CDR3 in DNA: TGTGCCACCAGCAGAGATGGACGAGGGTTGGAGACCCAGTACTTC. Its protein is CATSRDGRGLETQYF.

In its sample, this clone was seen a few times. The identical CDR3 is also encoded by other nucleotide sequences in the sample. V usage is TRBV7-2 and J usage is TRBJ2-3, with 8 bases matching TRBD2. The CDR3 covers 15 residues. Germline values: CDR1 SGHTA, CDR2 FQGNSA. Trimming cost V 2 bases and J 2 bases; bases outside gene matches: 3. CDR3 amino acids: CASSLTSGNTDTQYF. CDR3 coding DNA: TGTGCCAGCAGCTTAACTAGCGGAAACACAGATACGCAGTATTTT.

This clone was observed a handful of times. The V gene is TRBV5-1, the J gene TRBJ2-7; TRBD2 aligns across 11 bases. The CDR3 spans 15 residues. CDR1 SGHRS and CDR2 YFSETQ come from the germline V gene. Unmatched junction bases numbered 5, after V lost 4 bases and J lost 2 bases. Written as DNA, the CDR3 is TGCGCCAGCAGCACTCTAGCGGGAGGCCCCTACGAGCAGTACTTC. Encoded protein: CASSTLAGGPYEQYF.

This rearrangement joins TRBV7-9 to TRBJ2-5, with D hard to call. Germline CDR1 is SEHNR and CDR2 is FQNEAQ (reference sequence). V dropped 0 bases and J dropped 5 bases, with 7 bases sitting between them. This CDR3 contains 13 residues. The CDR3 nucleotides read TGTGCCAGCAGCTTAGCCGTTGGGGAGACCCAGTACTTC. Its translation: CASSLAVGETQYF.

The gene calls are TRBV6-5 and TRBJ1-1; no firm D call. The CDR3 covers 13 residues. Germline-derived CDR1 and CDR2 are MNHEY and SVGAGI. The V end was cut by 2 bases, the J end by 3 bases, with 7 bases between. CDR3 nucleotides: TGTGCCAGCAGTTACAACAGTGACACTGAAGCTTTCTTT. This encodes CASSYNSDTEAFF.

The chain uses TRBV6-1 and TRBJ2-7, with 8 bases matching TRBD1. Looked up from germline, CDR1 is MNHNS and CDR2 is SASEGT. J was trimmed by 2 bases and V by 6 bases; bases with no gene match: 9. The CDR3 loop spans 15 amino acids. Written as DNA, the CDR3 is TGTGCCAGCAGGGACTCCGGGACAGGCACCTACGAGCAGTACTTC. This codes for CASRDSGTGTYEQYF.

The chain employs TRBV7-9 and TRBJ1-1; D remains unclear. Germline V lookup: CDR1 SEHNR, CDR2 FQNEAQ (reference sequence). The length of the CDR3 is 13 residues. Trimming shortened V by 5 bases and J by 4 bases, and 11 bases separated the two germline ends. The CDR3 DNA follows: TGTGCCAGCAGCCTTCCGGGTGGCACTGAAGCTTTCTTT. This sequence encodes CASSLPGGTEAFF.

The genes are TRBV28 and TRBJ2-4; D not certain. This CDR3 is built from 14 residues. Germline CDR1 MDHEN, CDR2 SYDVKM. V was shortened by 2 bases and J by 1 base, with 6 bases between the two germline ends. The CDR3: CASSLRQAKNIQYF. The CDR3, as DNA: TGTGCCAGCAGTTTACGGCAGGCCAAAAACATTCAGTACTTC. The variable domain in full, with the rest retrieved from reference TRBV28 and TRBJ2-4, is DVKVTQSSRYLVKRTGEKVFLECVQDMDHENMFWYRQDPGLGLRLIYFSYDVKMKEKGDIPEGYSVSREKKERFSLILESASTNQTSMYLCASSLRQAKNIQYFGAGTRLSVL.

A remark on this clone: Additional DNA sequences in this sample encode the identical CDR3. This CDR3 reads CATSRDLGQGHEQYF. The CDR3 DNA reads TGTGCCACCAGCAGAGATCTGGGACAGGGCCACGAGCAGTACTTC. The chain employs TRBV15 and TRBJ2-7, with 9 bases lining up with TRBD1. There are 15 residues in the CDR3. The V gene's germline CDR1 is LNHNV and CDR2 YYDKDF (reference sequence). V was clipped by 0 bases and J by 5 bases; unmatched bases: 5.

The chain has TRBV29-1 and TRBJ1-1; D is uncertain. The CDR3 totals 15 residues. Per the germline V gene, CDR1 is SQVTM and CDR2 is ANQGSEA. V was pared by 2 bases and J by 4 bases, with 17 bases between. The CDR3 DNA sequence: TGCAGCGTTGAACGGGAAGCGAAGGCGAGCACTGAAGCTTTCTTT. Protein: CSVEREAKASTEAFF.

This clone was recorded a few times. The V and J genes are TRBV7-9 and TRBJ1-1; D is unclear. In germline, CDR1 is SEHNR, CDR2 FQNEAQ (reference sequence). The CDR3 loop spans 13 amino acids. With 3 bases removed from V and 3 bases from J, the gap between germline ends came to 8 bases. Here the CDR3 reads CASSFAGYTEAFF. The CDR3 DNA is TGTGCCAGCAGCTTCGCAGGCTACACTGAAGCTTTCTTT.

The table lists this clone with a few counts. The chain is built from TRBV30 and TRBJ2-1, with 7 positions matching TRBD2. CDR3 length: 14 amino acids. The V segment lost 0 bases and the J segment 4 bases; nucleotides outside the gene matches: 3. CDR1 and CDR2 from the germline V gene are GTSNPN and SVGIG (reference sequence). CDR3 region: CAWSVAGRYNEQFF. The CDR3 coding sequence is TGTGCCTGGAGTGTAGCGGGACGGTACAATGAGCAGTTCTTC.

The rearrangement links TRBV7-2 to TRBJ2-3; TRBD1 might be the D (6 bases). This CDR3 has 15 residues. Per germline, CDR1 SGHTA and CDR2 FQGNSA. The V end was cut by 5 bases, the J end by 2 bases, with 14 bases between. This CDR3 is CASSKSQGNTDTQYF. The CDR3, as DNA: TGTGCCAGCAGCAAGTCGCAGGGGAACACAGATACGCAGTATTTT. Variable domain in full (rest from reference TRBV7-2 and TRBJ2-3): GAGVSQSPSNKVTEKGKDVELRCDPISGHTALYWYRQSLGQGLEFLIYFQGNSAPDKSGLPSDRFSAERTGGSVSTLTIQRTQQEDSAVYLCASSKSQGNTDTQYFGPGTRLTVL.

The J gene is TRBJ1-1, the V gene TRBV7-3; D is unclear. This CDR3 region has 13 residues. Germline V gene lookup returns CDR1 SGHTA and CDR2 FQGTGA. Trimming took off 5 bases at V and 3 bases at J, with 10 bases between the two ends. The CDR3 spells CASSQGRDTEAFF. The CDR3 coding sequence is TGTGCCAGCAGCCAAGGAAGGGACACTGAAGCTTTCTTT. Looking up the rest from reference TRBV7-3 and TRBJ1-1 gives the full variable domain: GAGVSQTPSNKVTEKGKYVELRCDPISGHTALYWYRQSLGQGPEFLIYFQGTGAADDSGLPNDRFFAVRPEGSVSTLKIQRTERGDSAVYLCASSQGRDTEAFFGQGTRLTVV.

This clone was detected only once. The chain carries TRBV12-5 and TRBJ1-2; weak D call: TRBD1 (5 bases). The CDR3 is 12 amino acids. Germline V gene data show CDR1 as LGHNT and CDR2 as FRNRAP. V was clipped by 5 bases and J by 2 bases, with 6 bases between them. The CDR3: CASGRDNYGYTF. The CDR3 DNA is TGTGCTAGTGGTCGGGACAACTATGGCTACACCTTC.

This chain connects TRBV2 to TRBJ2-1; D gene ambiguous. Germline CDR1 and CDR2: SNHLY and FYNNEI. V lost 1 base and J lost 9, with 7 bases in between. The CDR3 length is 12 residues. CDR3 nucleotides: TGTGCCAGCAGTGAAGGGTTTGGTGAGCAGTTCTTC. Translating it yields CASSEGFGEQFF.

This clone was counted between two and nine times. The rearrangement uses TRBV5-6 and TRBJ2-1; D uncertain. The CDR3 spans 11 residues. Germline-derived CDR1 and CDR2 are SGHDT and YYEEEE. V gave up 0 bases and J gave up 8 bases, with 3 bases separating them. The CDR3 spells CASSLEYEQFF. CDR3 coding DNA: TGTGCCAGCAGCTTGGAGTATGAGCAGTTCTTC.

This clone was counted a few times. The chain couples TRBV9 to TRBJ2-7; the D gene is possibly TRBD1 (5 bases). The CDR3 totals 14 residues. Deletions cut 4 bases from V and 0 bases from J, with 11 bases between. CDR1 is SGDLS and CDR2 is YYNGEE in the germline V gene. This chain's CDR3 is CASSTGGSSYEQYF. CDR3 bases: TGTGCCAGCAGCACAGGCGGCAGCTCCTACGAGCAGTACTTC. The full variable domain, completed using reference TRBV9 and TRBJ2-7, is DSGVTQTPKHLITATGQRVTLRCSPRSGDLSVYWYQQSLDQGLQFLIQYYNGEERAKGNILERFSAQQFPDLHSELNLSSLELGDSALYFCASSTGGSSYEQYFGPGTRLTVT.